The 4 T cell receptor beta chains reported below all come from one sample, sequenced in a study of vaccination and CD4 T cells after COVID-19. Antigen specificity for these receptors is unknown. The treatment is: approximately nine-day PBMC culture with coronavirus spike peptide pools or control peptides (ViraFEST assay). Sequencing of cultured CD4+ T cell DNA used the Oncomine TCR Beta short-read assay. A single record per CDR3 protein comes from TCRdb applying MiXCR to the PCR reads. This sample has around 8,000 distinct CDR3 sequences, with over 45% found just once. Sequenced: CD4+ T cells from blood, cultured in vitro. These receptors all come from a human donor who had recovered from COVID-19.

This clonotype has a handful of counts. The chain recombines TRBV15 with TRBJ2-1, with no clear D. With 1 base removed from V and 2 bases from J, the gap between germline ends came to 12 bases. Germline assignment: CDR1 LNHNV and CDR2 YYDKDF (reference sequence). This CDR3 is built from 16 residues. The CDR3: CATSRVLTAPYNEQFF. In DNA form, the CDR3 reads TGTGCCACCAGCAGAGTATTGACGGCTCCCTACAATGAGCAGTTCTTC.

The chain links TRBV5-4 to TRBJ1-2; tentatively, D is TRBD1 (5 bases). The V gene's germline CDR1 is SGHNT and CDR2 YYREEE (reference sequence). This CDR3 is 14 amino acids long. The V gene lost 0 bases and the J gene lost 1 base, with 7 bases spanning the gap. The CDR3 is CASSLAGINYGYTF. CDR3 nucleotides: TGTGCCAGCAGCTTGGCAGGGATTAACTATGGCTACACCTTC.

This clonotype turned up a few times. CDR3 DNA: TGTGCCAGCAGTTACTCTACTGGCGGGGGGCCTCAAGAGACCCAGTACTTC. Its protein product is CASSYSTGGGPQETQYF. The chain links TRBV6-2 or TRBV6-3 to TRBJ2-5; 8 bases align to TRBD2. There are 17 residues in the CDR3. J lost 2 bases, V lost 0 bases, and 8 bases had no gene match. Germline loops: CDR1 MNHEY, CDR2 SVGEGT.

This clonotype appeared a few times. The genes are TRBV6-2 or TRBV6-3 and TRBJ1-2, with a possible D match to TRBD1 (6 bases). Between the trimmed V and J ends, which lost 7 bases and 4 bases, there was a span of 16 bases. This CDR3 is built from 14 residues. CDR1 is MNHEY and CDR2 is SVGEGT in the germline V gene. CDR3 amino acids: CASTEPQGRYGYTF. For the CDR3, the DNA is TGTGCCAGCACCGAACCACAGGGCCGCTATGGCTACACCTTC.